What follows describes a single T cell receptor (beta chain). This record comes from a study of shared clonotypes between healthy human individuals. Sequenced by immunoSEQ multiplex PCR; TCRdb stores in-frame clones only, minus some. The table lists some 2.4 million clones, roughly 93% of them singletons. The V end lost 6 bases, the J end lost 8 bases, and 13 bases lay between the germline ends. There are 12 residues in the CDR3. In germline, CDR1 is MDHEN, CDR2 SYDVKM. Sequenced material: naive CD4+ T cells from PBMCs. Sample subset: CD45RA+ positively selected. This sequence joins TRBV28 and TRBJ1-2; a possible D gene is TRBD1 (6 bases). This receptor was identified in a man between 18 and 35 years old in good health. Some clones in this sample may be carry-over from other donors' samples. CDR3 sequence reads: CASSIQGWGYTF. The DNA of the CDR3 is TGTGCCAGCAGCATACAGGGTTGGGGCTACACCTTC.